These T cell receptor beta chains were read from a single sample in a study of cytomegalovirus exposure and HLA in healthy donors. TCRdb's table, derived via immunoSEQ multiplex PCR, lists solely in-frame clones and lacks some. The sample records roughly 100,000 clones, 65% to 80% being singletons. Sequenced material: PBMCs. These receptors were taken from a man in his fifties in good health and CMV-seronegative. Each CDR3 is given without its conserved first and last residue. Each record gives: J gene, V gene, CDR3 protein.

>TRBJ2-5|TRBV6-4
ASSPREGETQY
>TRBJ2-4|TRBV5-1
ASSWVEQGKGKNIQY
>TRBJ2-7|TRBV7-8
ASSRLNYEQY
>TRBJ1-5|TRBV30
AWSLGGSNQPQH
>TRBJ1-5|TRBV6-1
ASTETENQPQH
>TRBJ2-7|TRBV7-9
ASSEKGAGSNEQY
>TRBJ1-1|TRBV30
AWMNSRASEAF
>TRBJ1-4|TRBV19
ASSSWAGEVTNEKLF
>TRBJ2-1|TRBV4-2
ASSPRDFQRYEQF
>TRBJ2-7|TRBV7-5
ATSACEQY
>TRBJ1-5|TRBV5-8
ASSLSRNQPQH
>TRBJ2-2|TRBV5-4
ASSSAGTNTGELF
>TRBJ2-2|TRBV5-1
ASSLGRGAGELF
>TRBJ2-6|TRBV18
ASSYTMTVRSSGANVLT
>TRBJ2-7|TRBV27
ASSPAGLYEQY
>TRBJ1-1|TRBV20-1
SASGTTEAF
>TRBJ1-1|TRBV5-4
ASSQVMNTEAF
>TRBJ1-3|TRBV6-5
ASRGQLSSGNTIY
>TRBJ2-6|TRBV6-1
ASSSTGVNVLT
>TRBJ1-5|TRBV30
AWSKQEYQPQH
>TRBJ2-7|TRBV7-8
ASSRTGGYEQY
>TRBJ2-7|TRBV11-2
ASSSPSGGGNEQY
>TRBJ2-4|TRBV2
ASSSGVDIQY
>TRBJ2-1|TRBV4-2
ASSQEERGVYNEQF
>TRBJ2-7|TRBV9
ASSVDSGGYEQY
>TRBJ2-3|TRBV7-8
ASSLATGVTDTQY
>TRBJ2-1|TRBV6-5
ASSYRPADEQF
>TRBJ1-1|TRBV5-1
ASRGHLQGETEAF
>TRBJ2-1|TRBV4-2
ASSRTVNNEQF
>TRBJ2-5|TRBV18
ASSPKGEGRTQY
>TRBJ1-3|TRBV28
ASSHGNSGNTIY
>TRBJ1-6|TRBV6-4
ASSDNREGSPLH
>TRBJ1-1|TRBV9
ASSVASTGTTEAF
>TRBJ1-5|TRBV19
ASTPGRDVGNQPQH
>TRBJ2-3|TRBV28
ASRGGITDTQY
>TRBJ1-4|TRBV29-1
SVAKTSATNEKLF
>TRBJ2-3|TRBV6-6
ASSPGQATDTQY
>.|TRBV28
ASSTSGRAFEQY
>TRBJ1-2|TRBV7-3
ASSPVGGAERGGYT
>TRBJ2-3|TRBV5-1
ASSFALAGGTDTQY
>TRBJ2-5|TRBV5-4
ASSLGNRGLRRETQY
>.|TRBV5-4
ASSPRTSGRGEQY
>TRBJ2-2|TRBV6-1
ASSGHYTGELF
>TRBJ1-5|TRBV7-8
ASSSRTEVRQPQH
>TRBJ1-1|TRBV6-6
ASSYSQRNTEAF
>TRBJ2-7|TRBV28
ASSSRGSTGEQY
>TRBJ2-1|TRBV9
ASSGLGDEQF
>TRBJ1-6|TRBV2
ATKTQGAGNSPLH
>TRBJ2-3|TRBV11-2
ASSLRGAGGDTQY
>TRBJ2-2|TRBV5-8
ASSSLAGDTGELF
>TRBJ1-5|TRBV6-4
ASSDPGGNQPQH
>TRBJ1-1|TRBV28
ASSLSLAGAF
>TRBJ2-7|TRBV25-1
ASSEYGIEQY
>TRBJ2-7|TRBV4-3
ASSQALAGSYEQY